This T cell receptor beta chain is drawn from a study of a mutant IDH1 vaccine in newly diagnosed glioma. Study-level information: Males made up approximately 62% and females roughly 40% of treated patients, whose mean age was 40.4 years. Therapy received beforehand was radiotherapy, temozolomide, or both, with most patients given both. The study's findings and limits: Shifts in the top peripheral T cell clonotypes seemed unrelated to pseudoprogression.

The time point was: week 23, last vaccination. Topical imiquimod was applied with each vaccine dose, which held 300 ug of mutant IDH1 20-mer peptide. This clone was counted a few times. Its antigen is undetermined. The assay was immunoSEQ multiplex PCR, and TCRdb's table has in-frame clones only and misses some. The sample records tens of thousands of clones, roughly 76% being singletons. The V segment lost 5 bases and the J segment 4 bases; nucleotides outside the gene matches: 4. In germline, CDR1 is GTSNPN, CDR2 SVGIG (reference sequence). This CDR3 has 13 residues. The chain employs TRBV30 and TRBJ1-4; 7 nucleotides line up with TRBD1. This material consisted of PBMCs, taken from a glioma patient whose treatment included an IDH1 peptide vaccine. The sequence was obtained from a man between 35 and 55 years old with glioma. The CDR3 sequence: CAWARDSNEKLFF. The CDR3 DNA is TGTGCCTGGGCCCGGGACAGTAATGAAAAACTGTTTTTT.